Following are 14 T cell receptor beta chains from one sample sequenced in a study of shared clonotypes between healthy human individuals. Using immunoSEQ multiplex PCR, the repertoire was profiled, and TCRdb retains in-frame clones only, with some absent. Of over 2 million clones detected, roughly 96% appear once; the ten largest clones hold 0.1% to 0.15%. Sequenced material: naive CD4+ T cells sorted from blood. The subset: CD45RA+ positively selected. The receptor set was obtained from a man aged 18 to 30 in good health.

This chain links TRBV6-5 with TRBJ1-1; D is unresolved. V lost 6 bases, J lost 3 bases, and 11 bases lay in between. The V gene's germline CDR1 is MNHEY and CDR2 SVGAGI. This CDR3 is built from 13 residues. The CDR3 bases are TGTGCCAGCAGCCGGTCCTCCGACACTGAAGCTTTCTTT. Protein sequence: CASSRSSDTEAFF.

A word on this clone: The sample holds other DNA sequences that translate to the same CDR3. The chain combines TRBV7-9 with TRBJ2-3, with D possibly TRBD2 on 5 matching bases. The CDR3 is 11 amino acids. Germline lookup yields CDR1 SEHNR and CDR2 FQNEAQ (reference sequence). V dropped 5 bases and J dropped 6 bases, with 6 bases sitting between them. The CDR3 DNA is TGTGCCAGCAGCCGCGGGGATACGCAGTATTTT. Translation gives CASSRGDTQYF.

The DNA of the CDR3 is TGTGCCAGCAACGACTTGGGACCAAATCAGCCCCAGCATTTT. This encodes CASNDLGPNQPQHF. The rearrangement joins TRBV2 to TRBJ1-5; TRBD1 is a possible D gene (5 bases). Germline V gives CDR1 SNHLY, CDR2 FYNNEI. The CDR3 has 14 amino acids. The V and J ends lost 7 bases and 4 bases respectively, with 14 bases between them. The complete variable domain, with remaining parts taken from reference TRBV2 and TRBJ1-5, reads EPEVTQTPSHQVTQMGQEVILRCVPISNHLYFYWYRQILGQKVEFLVSFYNNEISEKSEIFDDQFSVERPDGSNFTLKIRSTKLEDSAMYFCASNDLGPNQPQHFGDGTRLSIL.

The J gene is TRBJ2-2, the V gene TRBV5-4; no definite D call. The CDR3 length is 14 residues. Germline values: CDR1 SGHNT, CDR2 YYREEE (reference sequence). V was cut by 1 base and J by 6 bases, with 10 bases left in between. CDR3 sequence (DNA): TGTGCCAGCAGCTTGCCTAGGACGTCCGGGGAGCTGTTTTTT. It specifies CASSLPRTSGELFF.

The V call is TRBV5-4, the J call TRBJ2-1; no clear D. Looked up from germline, CDR1 is SGHNT and CDR2 is YYREEE (reference sequence). CDR3 size: 13 residues. V was shortened by 2 bases and J by 5 bases, with 8 bases between the two germline ends. As DNA, the CDR3 is TGTGCCAGCAGCTTTCCGGAAGACAATGAGCAGTTCTTC. Protein: CASSFPEDNEQFF.

This chain links TRBV25-1 with TRBJ1-6, with D hard to call. V was shortened by 1 base and J by 14 bases, with 12 bases between the two germline ends. Germline V gives CDR1 MGHDK, CDR2 SYGVNS. The CDR3 extends over 13 amino acids. The CDR3, as DNA: TGTGCCAGCAGTGAATTGAGGCCGCAGGCCCTCCACTTT. It specifies CASSELRPQALHF.

V and J are TRBV2 and TRBJ1-5; D is unresolved. Trimming left V 1 base short and J 9 bases short, with 16 bases between. The germline V gene encodes CDR1 SNHLY and CDR2 FYNNEI. CDR3 length equals 15 residues. This CDR3 is CASSEEAGGVRPQHF. The CDR3 bases are TGTGCCAGCAGTGAAGAAGCAGGCGGAGTAAGGCCCCAGCATTTT.

Turning to this clone: The same CDR3 can be traced to other DNA sequences in this sample. The chain carries TRBV5-1 and TRBJ2-7; D gene ambiguous. The ends were cut back, 4 bases at V and 0 bases at J, with 8 bases in the middle. The germline V gene has CDR1 SGHRS and CDR2 YFSETQ. The length of the CDR3 is 13 residues. For the CDR3, the DNA is TGCGCCAGCAGCAGGGAAAGCTCCTACGAGCAGTACTTC. Translation gives CASSRESSYEQYF.

The DNA for the CDR3 is TGTGCCAGTAGGAGGCAGGGGGCAGGGACCTACGAGCAGTACTTC. Protein sequence: CASRRQGAGTYEQYF. J is TRBJ2-7 and V is TRBV19; 8 bases agree with TRBD1. Germline V gives CDR1 LNHDA, CDR2 SQIVND (reference sequence). This CDR3 is 15 amino acids long. V shed 6 bases, J shed 2 bases, and the junction held 9 bases outside the gene matches.

The CDR3 is CASSLASGLSKETQYF. As DNA, the CDR3 is TGTGCCAGCAGCCTGGCATCGGGACTTAGCAAAGAGACCCAGTACTTC. V usage is TRBV7-3 and J usage is TRBJ2-5, with D maybe TRBD2 (6 bases). Germline V gives CDR1 SGHTA, CDR2 FQGTGA. V was clipped by 5 bases and J by 3 bases, with 19 bases between them. The CDR3 loop spans 16 amino acids.

Concerning this clone: The identical CDR3 is also encoded by other nucleotide sequences in the sample. This chain joins TRBV7-2 and TRBJ2-2, with no clear D. Germline CDR1 and CDR2: SGHTA and FQGNSA. There are 13 residues in the CDR3. V was pared by 5 bases and J by 5 bases, with 9 bases between. The CDR3 loop is CASSLPSTGELFF. CDR3 sequence (DNA): TGTGCCAGCAGCCTCCCTTCGACCGGGGAGCTGTTTTTT.

V gene TRBV7-8 combines with J gene TRBJ2-3; no firm D call. Looked up from germline, CDR1 is SGHVS and CDR2 is FQNEAQ. V was pared by 2 bases and J by 0 bases, with 9 bases between. This CDR3 is built from 15 residues. The chain's CDR3 is CASSLRSPSTDTQYF. DNA of the CDR3: TGTGCCAGCAGCTTACGGTCTCCTAGCACAGATACGCAGTATTTT.

The chain recombines TRBV5-1 with TRBJ1-1; 7 bases line up with TRBD1. J lost 4 bases, V lost 4 bases, and 10 bases had no gene match. The germline V gene encodes CDR1 SGHRS and CDR2 YFSETQ. There are 15 residues in the CDR3. The DNA of the CDR3 is TGCGCCAGCAGCCCACTTCAGGGGGTGGGCACTGAAGCTTTCTTT. The encoded protein is CASSPLQGVGTEAFF.

The chain uses TRBV28 and TRBJ1-6, with D unresolved. The V and J ends lost 6 bases and 0 bases respectively, with 12 bases between them. The CDR3 runs 16 residues. CDR1 and CDR2 (germline): MDHEN, SYDVKM. The CDR3 reads CASRHRQSSYNSPLHF. The CDR3 DNA follows: TGTGCCAGCAGGCATCGTCAGAGCTCCTATAATTCACCCCTCCACTTT.